This T cell receptor (beta chain) derives from a study of shared clonotypes between healthy human individuals. The data were produced by immunoSEQ multiplex PCR, yet TCRdb's version contains in-frame clones alone and is incomplete. The sample has about 2 million clones; just under 95% are singletons. The germline CDR1 and CDR2 sequences are SGHAT and FQNNGV. Trimming shortened V by 1 base and J by 0 bases, and 10 bases separated the two germline ends. The CDR3 covers 15 residues. Naive CD8 populations comprised CD45RO-negative cells positively selected for CCR7, excluding terminally differentiated effector memory CD45RA+ cells.

Sequencing was done on a sample of naive CD8+ T cells sorted from blood. V and J are TRBV11-2 and TRBJ2-7, with a tentative D call TRBD2 (6 bases). This clonotype originated in a man aged 18 to 35 in good health. The CDR3, as DNA: TGTGCCAGCAGCTTAGGTAGCGGCGCCTCCTACGAGCAGTACTTC. This gives the protein CASSLGSGASYEQYF.